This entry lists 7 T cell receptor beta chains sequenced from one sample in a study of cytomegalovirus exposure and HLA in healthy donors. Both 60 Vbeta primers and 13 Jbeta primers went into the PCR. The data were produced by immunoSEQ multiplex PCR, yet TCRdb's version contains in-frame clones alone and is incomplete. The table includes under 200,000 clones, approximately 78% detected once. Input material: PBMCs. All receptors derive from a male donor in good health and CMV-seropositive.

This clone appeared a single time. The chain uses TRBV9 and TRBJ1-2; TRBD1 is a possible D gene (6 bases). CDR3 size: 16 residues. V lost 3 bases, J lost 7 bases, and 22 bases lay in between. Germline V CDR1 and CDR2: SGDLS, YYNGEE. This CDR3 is CASSARTEEIEAGYTF. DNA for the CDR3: TGTGCCAGCAGCGCCCGGACAGAGGAGATAGAGGCTGGCTACACCTTC.

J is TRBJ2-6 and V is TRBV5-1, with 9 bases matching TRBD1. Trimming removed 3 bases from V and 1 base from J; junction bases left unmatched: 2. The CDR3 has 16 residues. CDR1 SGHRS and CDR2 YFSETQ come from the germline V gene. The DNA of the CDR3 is TGCGCCAGCAGCTCGGGACAGGGATCTGGGGCCAACGTCCTGACTTTC. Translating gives CASSSGQGSGANVLTF. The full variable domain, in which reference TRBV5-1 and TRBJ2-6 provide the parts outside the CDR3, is KAGVTQTPRYLIKTRGQQVTLSCSPISGHRSVSWYQQTPGQGLQFLFEYFSETQRNKGNFPGRFSGRQFSNSRSEMNVSTLELGDSALYLCASSSGQGSGANVLTFGAGSRLTVL.

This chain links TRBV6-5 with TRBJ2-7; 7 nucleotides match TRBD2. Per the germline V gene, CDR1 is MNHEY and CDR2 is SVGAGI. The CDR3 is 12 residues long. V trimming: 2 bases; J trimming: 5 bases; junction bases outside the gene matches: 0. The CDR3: CASSYAGDEQYF. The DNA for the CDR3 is TGTGCCAGCAGTTACGCGGGGGACGAGCAGTACTTC.

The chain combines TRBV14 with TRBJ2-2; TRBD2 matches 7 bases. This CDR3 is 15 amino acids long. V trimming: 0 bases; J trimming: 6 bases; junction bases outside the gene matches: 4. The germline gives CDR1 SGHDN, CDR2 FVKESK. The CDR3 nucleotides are TGTGCCAGCAGCCAAGATAGACTAGCAGCCGGGGAGCTGTTTTTT. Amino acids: CASSQDRLAAGELFF.

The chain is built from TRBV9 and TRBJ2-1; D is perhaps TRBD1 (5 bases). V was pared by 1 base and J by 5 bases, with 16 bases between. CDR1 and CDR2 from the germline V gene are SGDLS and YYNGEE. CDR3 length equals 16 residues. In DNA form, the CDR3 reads TGTGCCAGCAGCGTACTTACAGGCCCTGGGGACAATGAGCAGTTCTTC. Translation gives CASSVLTGPGDNEQFF. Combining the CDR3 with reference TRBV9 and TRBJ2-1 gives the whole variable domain DSGVTQTPKHLITATGQRVTLRCSPRSGDLSVYWYQQSLDQGLQFLIQYYNGEERAKGNILERFSAQQFPDLHSELNLSSLELGDSALYFCASSVLTGPGDNEQFFGPGTRLTVL.

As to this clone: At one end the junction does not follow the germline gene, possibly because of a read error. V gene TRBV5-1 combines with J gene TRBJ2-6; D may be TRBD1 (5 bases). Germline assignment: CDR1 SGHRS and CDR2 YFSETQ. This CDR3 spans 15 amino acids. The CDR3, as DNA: TGCGCCAGCAGCTTAGGGGTCCCTGGGGCCAACGGCCTGACTTTC. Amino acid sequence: CASSLGVPGANGLTF.

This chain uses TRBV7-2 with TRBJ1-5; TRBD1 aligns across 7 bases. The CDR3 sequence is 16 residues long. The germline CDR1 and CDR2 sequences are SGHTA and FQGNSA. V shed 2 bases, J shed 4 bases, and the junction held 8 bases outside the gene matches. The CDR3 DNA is TGTGCCAGCAGCTTAACGACAGGGTCAACGAATCAGCCCCAGCATTTT. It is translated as CASSLTTGSTNQPQHF.